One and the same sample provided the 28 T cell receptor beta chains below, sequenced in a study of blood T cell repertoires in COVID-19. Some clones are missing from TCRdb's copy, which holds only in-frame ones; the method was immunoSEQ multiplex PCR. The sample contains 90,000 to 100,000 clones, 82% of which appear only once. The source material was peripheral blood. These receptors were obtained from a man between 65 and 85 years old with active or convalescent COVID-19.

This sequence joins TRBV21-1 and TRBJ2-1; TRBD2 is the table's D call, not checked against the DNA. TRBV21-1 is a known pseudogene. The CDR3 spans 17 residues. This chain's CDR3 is CASSKKIRIIEVNEQFF. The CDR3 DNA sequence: TGTGCCAGCAGCAAAAAAATTCGGATAATTGAGGTGAATGAGCAGTTCTTC.

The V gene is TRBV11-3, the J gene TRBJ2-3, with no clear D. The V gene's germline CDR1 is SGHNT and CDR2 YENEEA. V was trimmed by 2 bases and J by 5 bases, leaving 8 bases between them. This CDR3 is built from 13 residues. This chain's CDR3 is CASSLTIEDTQYF. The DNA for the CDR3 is TGTGCCAGCAGCTTAACTATTGAAGATACGCAGTATTTT.

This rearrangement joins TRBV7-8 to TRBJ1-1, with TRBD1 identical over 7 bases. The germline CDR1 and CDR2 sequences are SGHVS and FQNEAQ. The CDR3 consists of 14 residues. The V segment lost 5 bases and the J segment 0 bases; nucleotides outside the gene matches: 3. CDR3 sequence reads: CASSDGTVNTEAFF. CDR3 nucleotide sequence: TGTGCCAGCAGCGACGGGACAGTGAACACTGAAGCTTTCTTT. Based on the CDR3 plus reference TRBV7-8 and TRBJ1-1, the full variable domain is GAGVSQSPRYKVAKRGQDVALRCDPISGHVSLFWYQQALGQGPEFLTYFQNEAQLDKSGLPSDRFFAERPEGSVSTLKIQRTQQEDSAVYLCASSDGTVNTEAFFGQGTRLTVV.

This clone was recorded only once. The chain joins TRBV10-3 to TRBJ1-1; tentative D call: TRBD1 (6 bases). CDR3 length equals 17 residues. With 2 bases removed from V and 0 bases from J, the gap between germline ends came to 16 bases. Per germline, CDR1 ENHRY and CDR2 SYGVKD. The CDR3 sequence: CAISETTGRFMNTEAFF. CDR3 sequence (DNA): TGTGCCATCAGTGAGACCACAGGGAGATTTATGAACACTGAAGCTTTCTTT.

The CDR3, as DNA: TGTGCCAGCAGTGAATCTGGGACAGCGCGAAACATTCAGTACTTC. Residues: CASSESGTARNIQYF. This chain joins TRBV25-1 and TRBJ2-4; 7 bases agree with TRBD1. The germline gives CDR1 MGHDK, CDR2 SYGVNS. The CDR3 spans 15 residues. The V and J ends lost 1 base and 6 bases, in that order; junction bases with no gene match: 6.

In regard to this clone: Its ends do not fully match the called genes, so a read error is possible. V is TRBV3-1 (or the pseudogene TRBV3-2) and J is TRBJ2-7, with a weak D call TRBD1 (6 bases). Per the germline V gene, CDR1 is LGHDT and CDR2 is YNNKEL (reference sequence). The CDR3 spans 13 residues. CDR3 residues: CASSHVSSGHTEF. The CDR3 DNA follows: TGTGCCAGCAGCCATGTTTCTTCGGGACATACAGAGTTC.

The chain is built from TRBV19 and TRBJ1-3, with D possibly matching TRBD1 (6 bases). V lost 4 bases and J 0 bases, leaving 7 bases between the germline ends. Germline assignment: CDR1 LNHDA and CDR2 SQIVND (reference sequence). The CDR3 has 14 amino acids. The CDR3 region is CASSRGGSGNTIYF. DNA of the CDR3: TGTGCCAGTAGTAGAGGGGGCTCTGGAAACACCATATATTTT.

In DNA, the CDR3 is TGTGCCAGCAGCTTAGTGGGCGGGGGCTTGTACGAGCAGTACTTC. This translates into CASSLVGGGLYEQYF. The chain couples TRBV7-2 to TRBJ2-7, with TRBD2 as a possible D gene (7 bases). The CDR3 runs to 15 residues. The ends were cut back, 1 base at V and 4 bases at J, with 14 bases in the middle. The V gene's germline CDR1 is SGHTA and CDR2 FQGNSA.

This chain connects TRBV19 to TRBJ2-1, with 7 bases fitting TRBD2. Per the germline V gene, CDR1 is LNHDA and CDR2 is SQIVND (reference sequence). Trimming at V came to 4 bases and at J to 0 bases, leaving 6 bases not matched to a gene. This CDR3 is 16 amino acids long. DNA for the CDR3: TGTGCCAGTAGTAAGCTATCGGGGGGCTCCTACAATGAGCAGTTCTTC. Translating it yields CASSKLSGGSYNEQFF. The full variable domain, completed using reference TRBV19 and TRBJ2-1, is DGGITQSPKYLFRKEGQNVTLSCEQNLNHDAMYWYRQDPGQGLRLIYYSQIVNDFQKGDIAEGYSVSREKKESFPLTVTSAQKNPTAFYLCASSKLSGGSYNEQFFGPGTRLTVL.

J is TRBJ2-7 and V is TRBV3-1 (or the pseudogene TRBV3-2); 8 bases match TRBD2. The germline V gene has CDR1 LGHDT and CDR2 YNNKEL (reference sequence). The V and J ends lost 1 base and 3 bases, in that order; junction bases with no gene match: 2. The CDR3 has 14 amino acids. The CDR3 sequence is CASSQGLASYEQYF. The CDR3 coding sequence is TGTGCCAGCAGCCAAGGACTAGCGAGCTACGAGCAGTACTTC.

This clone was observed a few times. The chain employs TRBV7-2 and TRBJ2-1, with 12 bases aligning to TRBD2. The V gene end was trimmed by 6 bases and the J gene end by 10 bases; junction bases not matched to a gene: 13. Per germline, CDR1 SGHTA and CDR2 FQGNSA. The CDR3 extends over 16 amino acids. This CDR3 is CASRLLAGGRHWEQFF. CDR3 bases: TGTGCCAGCAGGTTGCTAGCGGGGGGGCGTCATTGGGAGCAGTTCTTC.

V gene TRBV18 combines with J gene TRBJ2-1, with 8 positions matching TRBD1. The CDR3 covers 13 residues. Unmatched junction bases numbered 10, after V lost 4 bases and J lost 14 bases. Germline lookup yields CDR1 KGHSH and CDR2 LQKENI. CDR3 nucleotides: TGTGCCAGCTCACGGAATGACAGGGGAGTTGAGTTCTTC. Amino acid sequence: CASSRNDRGVEFF.

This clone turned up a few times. The CDR3 sequence is CASSPGHTNSPLHF. The DNA of the CDR3 is TGTGCCAGCAGTCCTGGACATACTAATTCACCCCTCCACTTT. This chain links TRBV3-1 (or the pseudogene TRBV3-2) with TRBJ1-6; D might be TRBD1 (5 bases). The CDR3 extends over 14 amino acids. Per the germline V gene, CDR1 is LGHDT and CDR2 is YNNKEL (reference sequence). Trimming pared 6 bases from V and 6 bases from J, leaving 12 bases between.

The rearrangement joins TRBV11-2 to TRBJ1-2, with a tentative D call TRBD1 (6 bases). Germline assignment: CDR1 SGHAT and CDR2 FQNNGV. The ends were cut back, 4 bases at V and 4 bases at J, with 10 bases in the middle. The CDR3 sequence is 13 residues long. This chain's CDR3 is CASSSTGFYGYTF. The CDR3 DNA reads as TGTGCCAGCAGCTCCACAGGGTTCTATGGCTACACCTTC.

CDR3 DNA: TGCGCCAGCAGCGTCGGGGGGGCCGATACAGATACGCAGTATTTT. Translating gives CASSVGGADTDTQYF. The gene calls are TRBV5-1 and TRBJ2-3; 8 bases line up with TRBD2. The germline gives CDR1 SGHRS, CDR2 YFSETQ. The CDR3 covers 15 residues. Trimming took 4 bases from V and 3 from J; bases not matched to a gene: 7.

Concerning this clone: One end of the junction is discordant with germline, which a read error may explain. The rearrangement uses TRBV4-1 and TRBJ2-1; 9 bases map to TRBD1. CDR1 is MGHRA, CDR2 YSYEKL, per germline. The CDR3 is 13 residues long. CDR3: CASSQEGGTGRIF. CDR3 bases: TGCGCCAGCAGCCAAGAGGGTGGGACAGGGAGGATCTTC.

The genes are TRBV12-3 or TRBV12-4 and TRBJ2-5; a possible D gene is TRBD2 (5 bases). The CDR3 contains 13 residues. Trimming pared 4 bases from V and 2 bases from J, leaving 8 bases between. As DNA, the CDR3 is TGTGCCAGCAGTTCCCGAGGGCAAGAGACCCAGTACTTC. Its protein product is CASSSRGQETQYF.

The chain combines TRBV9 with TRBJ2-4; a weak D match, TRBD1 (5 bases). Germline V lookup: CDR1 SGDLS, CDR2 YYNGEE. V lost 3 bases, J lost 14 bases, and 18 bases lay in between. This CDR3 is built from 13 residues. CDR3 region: CASSAGLSHFEYF. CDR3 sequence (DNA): TGTGCCAGCAGCGCAGGGCTTTCCCACTTCGAGTACTTC.

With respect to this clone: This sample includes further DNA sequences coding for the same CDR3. The CDR3 bases are TGTGCCAGCAGCCGGGGGGACAGCAACTATGGCTACACCTTC. This gives the protein CASSRGDSNYGYTF. This sequence joins TRBV3-1 (or the pseudogene TRBV3-2) and TRBJ1-2, with 7 nucleotides matching TRBD1. CDR1 and CDR2 from the germline V gene are LGHDT and YNNKEL (reference sequence). This CDR3 is 14 amino acids long. The V and J ends lost 4 bases and 2 bases, in that order; junction bases with no gene match: 4.

CDR3 sequence reads: CASSEAWTGDLINEKLFF. CDR3 nucleotides: TGTGCCAGCAGTGAAGCATGGACAGGAGATTTGATTAATGAAAAACTGTTTTTT. J is TRBJ1-4 and V is TRBV2; 7 bases align to TRBD1. V gave up 0 bases and J gave up 4 bases; unmatched junction bases: 11. The CDR3 covers 18 residues. The germline V gene has CDR1 SNHLY and CDR2 FYNNEI.

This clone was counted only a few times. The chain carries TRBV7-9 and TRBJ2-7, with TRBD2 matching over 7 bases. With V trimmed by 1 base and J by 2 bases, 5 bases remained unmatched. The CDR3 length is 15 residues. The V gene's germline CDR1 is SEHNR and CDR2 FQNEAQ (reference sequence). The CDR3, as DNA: TGTGCCAGCAGCTTAGTAGGGAGGGAAACCTACGAGCAGTACTTC. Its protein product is CASSLVGRETYEQYF.

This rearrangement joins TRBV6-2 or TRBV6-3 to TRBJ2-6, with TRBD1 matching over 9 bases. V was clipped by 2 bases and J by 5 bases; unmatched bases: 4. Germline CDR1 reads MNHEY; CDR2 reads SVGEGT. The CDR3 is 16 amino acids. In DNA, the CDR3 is TGTGCCAGCAGTTACGATGGACAGGGGTGGGCCAACGTCCTGACTTTC. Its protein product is CASSYDGQGWANVLTF.

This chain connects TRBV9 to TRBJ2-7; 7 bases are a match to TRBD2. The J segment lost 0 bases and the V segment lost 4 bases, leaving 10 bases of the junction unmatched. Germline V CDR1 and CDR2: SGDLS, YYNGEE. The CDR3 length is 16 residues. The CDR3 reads CASSSGSAGTSYEQYF. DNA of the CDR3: TGTGCCAGCAGCTCTGGTTCAGCGGGGACCTCCTACGAGCAGTACTTC.

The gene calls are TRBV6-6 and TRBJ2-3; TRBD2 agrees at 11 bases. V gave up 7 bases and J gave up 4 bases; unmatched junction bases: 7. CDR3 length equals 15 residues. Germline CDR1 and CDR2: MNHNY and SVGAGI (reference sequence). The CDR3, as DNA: TGTGCCAGCACCTTAGCGGGGGGGCGCCCAGATACGCAGTATTTT. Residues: CASTLAGGRPDTQYF.

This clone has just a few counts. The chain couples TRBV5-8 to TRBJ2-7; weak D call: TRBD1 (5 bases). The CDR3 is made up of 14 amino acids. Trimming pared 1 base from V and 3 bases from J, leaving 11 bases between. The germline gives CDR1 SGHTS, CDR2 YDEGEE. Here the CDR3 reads CASSLRGFLYEQYF. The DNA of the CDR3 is TGTGCCAGCAGCTTGAGGGGATTTCTCTACGAGCAGTACTTC.

CDR3 residues: CASSLTALYGYTF. The CDR3 nucleotides read TGTGCCAGCAGTTTAACAGCACTCTATGGCTACACCTTC. The chain uses TRBV27 and TRBJ1-2; D unresolved. The CDR3 extends over 13 amino acids. Looked up from germline, CDR1 is MNHEY and CDR2 is SMNVEV (reference sequence). Trimming removed 2 bases at V and 4 bases at J, with 8 bases between.

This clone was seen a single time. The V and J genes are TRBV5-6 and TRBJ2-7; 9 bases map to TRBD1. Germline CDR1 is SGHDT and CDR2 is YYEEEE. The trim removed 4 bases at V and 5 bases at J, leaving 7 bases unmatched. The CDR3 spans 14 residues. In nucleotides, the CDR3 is TGTGCCAGCAGCCCTACCGGGACAGGGAACGAGCAGTACTTC. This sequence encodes CASSPTGTGNEQYF. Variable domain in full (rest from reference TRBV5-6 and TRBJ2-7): DAGVTQSPTHLIKTRGQQVTLRCSPKSGHDTVSWYQQALGQGPQFIFQYYEEEERQRGNFPDRFSGHQFPNYSSELNVNALLLGDSALYLCASSPTGTGNEQYFGPGTRLTVT.

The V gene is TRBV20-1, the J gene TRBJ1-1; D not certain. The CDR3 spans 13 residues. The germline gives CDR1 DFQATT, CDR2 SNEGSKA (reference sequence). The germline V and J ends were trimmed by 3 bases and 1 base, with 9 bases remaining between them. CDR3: CSASSGGNTEAFF. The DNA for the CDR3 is TGCAGTGCTAGTTCGGGAGGGAACACTGAAGCTTTCTTT.